The clone carrying this TCR beta chain was observed at least ten times. In TCRdb, the RT-PCR reads were re-called with MiXCR into one record per CDR3 protein. The sample consists of hundreds of thousands of distinct CDR3 sequences, approximately 10% of them appearing once. Germline CDR1 is SGHRS and CDR2 is YFSETQ. The CDR3 is 14 residues long. Trimming removed 0 bases at V and 5 bases at J, with 9 bases between. The data originate from a study of response to subunit inactivated influenza vaccine. These data were likewise used in another study, on T cells expressing NK-cell markers. According to that study: Generation of TCR beta cDNA was performed by 5'RACE template switching incorporating UMIs. Among the eight sequenced donors, seven tested HCMV-seropositive and one tested seronegative. NKG2C+ dominant clonotype frequencies in more than 5 donors were 1.0-7.0% of CD8+ T cells.

This receptor was obtained from a man aged 50 to 59 who received an inactivated influenza vaccine. The J gene is TRBJ2-1, the V gene TRBV5-1; D is uncertain. The input for sequencing was PBMCs from blood, taken on the day of vaccination. CDR3 bases: TGCGCCAGCAGCTTGGGGCAGGAGCACAATGAGCAGTTCTTC. Translating gives CASSLGQEHNEQFF. Together with reference TRBV5-1 and TRBJ2-1, the CDR3 gives the full variable domain: KAGVTQTPRYLIKTRGQQVTLSCSPISGHRSVSWYQQTPGQGLQFLFEYFSETQRNKGNFPGRFSGRQFSNSRSEMNVSTLELGDSALYLCASSLGQEHNEQFFGPGTRLTVL.